Detailed here is one T cell receptor (beta chain). Profiled with immunoSEQ multiplex PCR; TCRdb holds only in-frame clones, not every one. The sample contains roughly 40,000 clones, about nine tenths of which appear only once. V trimming: 4 bases; J trimming: 3 bases; junction bases outside the gene matches: 10. There are 17 residues in the CDR3. Germline V gene lookup returns CDR1 SGDLS and CDR2 YYNGEE. This record comes from a study of T cell changes during pregnancy in multiple sclerosis. The clonotype comes from a female donor with multiple sclerosis, enrolled in a pregnancy study. The chain combines TRBV9 with TRBJ2-5; 12 nucleotides align to TRBD2. This material consisted of CD4+ T cells from peripheral blood mononuclear cells, taken before pregnancy. CDR3 DNA: TGTGCCAGCAGCACGGTATTTAGGACTAGCGGGAAAGAGACCCAGTACTTC. This encodes CASSTVFRTSGKETQYF.